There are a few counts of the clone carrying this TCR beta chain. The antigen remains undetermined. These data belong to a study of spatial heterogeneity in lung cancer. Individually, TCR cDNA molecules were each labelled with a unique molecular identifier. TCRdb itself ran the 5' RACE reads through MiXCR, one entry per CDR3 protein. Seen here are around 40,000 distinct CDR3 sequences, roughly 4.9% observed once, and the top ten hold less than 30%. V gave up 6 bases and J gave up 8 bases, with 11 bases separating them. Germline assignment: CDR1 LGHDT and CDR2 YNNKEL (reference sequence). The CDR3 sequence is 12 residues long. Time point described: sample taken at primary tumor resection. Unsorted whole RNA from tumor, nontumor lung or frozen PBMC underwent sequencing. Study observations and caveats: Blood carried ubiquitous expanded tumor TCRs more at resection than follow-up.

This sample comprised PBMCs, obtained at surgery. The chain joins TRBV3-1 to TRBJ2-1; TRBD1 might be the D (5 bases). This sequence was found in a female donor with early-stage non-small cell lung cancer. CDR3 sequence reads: CASRDVRDEQFF. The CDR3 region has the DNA TGTGCCAGCAGAGACGTCAGGGATGAGCAGTTCTTC.